This TCR beta chain was documented in a study of CD8 T cells in ankylosing spondylitis. Generation of TCR beta libraries employed quantitative 5'-RACE incorporating molecular barcodes. TCRdb fed the 5' RACE reads into MiXCR, producing one record per CDR3 protein. The data hold approximately 400,000 distinct CDR3 sequences, with roughly 26% observed a single time. General observations from the study: From matched ankylosing spondylitis synovial fluid, disease-linked clones were reportedly recovered at significantly enriched levels. Ankylosing spondylitis blood appeared to be characterized by a TCR beta motif of several highly homologous variants. Clones that were linked to disease were CD8+ and were relatively rare in peripheral blood.

Between the trimmed V and J ends, which lost 5 bases and 2 bases, there was a span of 13 bases. Germline values: CDR1 SGHVS, CDR2 FQNEAQ. The CDR3 covers 14 residues. As to this clonotype: Its antigen is currently unknown.

The clonotype originates from a male donor with ankylosing spondylitis. The chain has TRBV7-8 and TRBJ2-7; D unresolved. Input material: blood, either unsorted or a sorted T cell fraction (not recorded which). CDR3 sequence: CASSPLDEAYEQYV. The CDR3 DNA is TGTGCCAGCAGCCCGCTCGATGAGGCCTACGAGCAGTACGTC.